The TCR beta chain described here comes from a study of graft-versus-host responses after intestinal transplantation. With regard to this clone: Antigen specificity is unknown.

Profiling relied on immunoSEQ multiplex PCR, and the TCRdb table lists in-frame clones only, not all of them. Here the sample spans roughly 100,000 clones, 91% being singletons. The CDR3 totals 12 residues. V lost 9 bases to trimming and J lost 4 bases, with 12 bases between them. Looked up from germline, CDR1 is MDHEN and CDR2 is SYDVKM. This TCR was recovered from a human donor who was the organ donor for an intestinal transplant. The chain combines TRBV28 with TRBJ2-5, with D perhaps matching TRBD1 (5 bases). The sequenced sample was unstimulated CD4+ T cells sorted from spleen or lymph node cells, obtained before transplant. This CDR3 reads CASDSSGETQYF. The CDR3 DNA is TGTGCCAGTGACAGTTCGGGAGAGACCCAGTACTTC.